These 9 T cell receptor beta chains came from one sample sequenced in a study of T cell repertoires in cytomegalovirus infection. TCRdb called the reads again in MiXCR, with one record for every CDR3 protein. The sample lists 200,000 to 250,000 distinct CDR3 sequences; about 20% were seen once. Sequenced sample: CD8+ T cells from PBMCs. These receptor sequences come from a human donor in good health (CMV status not recorded). Some clones in this sample may be carry-over from other donors' samples.

This clonotype was picked up many times. In DNA, the CDR3 is TGTGCCAGCAGTTTCCTCCGGACAGATACGCAGTATTTT. Translating gives CASSFLRTDTQYF. The chain combines TRBV28 with TRBJ2-3; D unclear. The CDR3 length is 13 residues. The germline V gene has CDR1 MDHEN and CDR2 SYDVKM. V was clipped by 3 bases and J by 3 bases, with 7 bases between them.

This clonotype was counted a few times. The chain has TRBV4-1 and TRBJ2-3; 9 nucleotides align to TRBD2. The CDR3 totals 17 residues. CDR1 is MGHRA and CDR2 is YSYEKL in the germline V gene. V lost 0 bases to trimming and J lost 6 bases; unmatched junction nucleotides: 10. For the CDR3, the DNA is TGCGCCAGCAGCCAAGATCGGGGGACTAGCTATTTCGATACGCAGTATTTT. This encodes CASSQDRGTSYFDTQYF.

This clonotype has more than one count but fewer than ten. CDR3 loop: CSASQDRGTYEQYF. CDR3 in DNA: TGCAGTGCTAGTCAGGACAGGGGAACCTACGAGCAGTACTTC. The chain recombines TRBV20-1 with TRBJ2-7; 9 bases agree with TRBD1. This CDR3 has 14 residues. The germline CDR1 and CDR2 sequences are DFQATT and SNEGSKA (reference sequence). J was trimmed by 2 bases and V by 3 bases; bases with no gene match: 5.

V usage is TRBV12-5 and J usage is TRBJ2-7, with D tentatively TRBD1 (6 bases). V lost 5 bases to trimming and J lost 2 bases, with 10 bases between them. This CDR3 is 13 amino acids long. The germline V gene has CDR1 LGHNT and CDR2 FRNRAP. The CDR3 protein is CASGGQIPYEQYF. For the CDR3, the DNA is TGTGCTAGTGGTGGACAGATCCCCTACGAGCAGTACTTC.

This chain uses TRBV20-1 with TRBJ1-1; tentative D call: TRBD1 (5 bases). Germline assignment: CDR1 DFQATT and CDR2 SNEGSKA (reference sequence). This CDR3 region has 12 residues. V lost 2 bases, J lost 8 bases, and 12 bases lay in between. The CDR3 DNA is TGCAGTGCTAGACAACCAGGGATAGAAGCTTTCTTT. It translates to CSARQPGIEAFF.

This sequence joins TRBV7-9 and TRBJ2-7; D unresolved. The CDR3 contains 14 residues. Looked up from germline, CDR1 is SEHNR and CDR2 is FQNEAQ (reference sequence). V was pared by 3 bases and J by 0 bases, with 9 bases between. The DNA for the CDR3 is TGTGCCAGCAGCTTGGCTGAGAGCTCCTACGAGCAGTACTTC. Translation gives CASSLAESSYEQYF.

The chain joins TRBV29-1 to TRBJ1-1, with TRBD1 identical over 10 bases. This CDR3 comprises 13 residues. CDR1 and CDR2 (germline): SQVTM, ANQGSEA. The DNA for the CDR3 is TGCGGGGTGAGGGACAGGGGATCCCCTGAAGCTTTCTTT. Translation gives CGVRDRGSPEAFF.

The V and J genes are TRBV28 and TRBJ1-6; D gene ambiguous. This CDR3 is 12 amino acids long. Trimming left V 3 bases short and J 11 bases short, with 8 bases between. CDR1 and CDR2 (germline): MDHEN, SYDVKM. CDR3 region: CASSFFQTPLHF. CDR3 DNA sequence: TGTGCCAGCAGTTTTTTTCAAACACCCCTCCACTTT. Using reference TRBV28 and TRBJ1-6 for the parts outside the CDR3, the full variable domain is DVKVTQSSRYLVKRTGEKVFLECVQDMDHENMFWYRQDPGLGLRLIYFSYDVKMKEKGDIPEGYSVSREKKERFSLILESASTNQTSMYLCASSFFQTPLHFGNGTRLTVT.

In its sample, this clonotype was seen a few times. This chain links TRBV28 with TRBJ1-6; no clear D. CDR1 is MDHEN and CDR2 is SYDVKM in the germline V gene. The V end lost 7 bases, the J end lost 9 bases, and 16 bases lay between the germline ends. The CDR3 consists of 14 residues. The DNA of the CDR3 is TGTGCCAGCAAGCCGATGGTAGGAAGTTCACCCCTCCACTTT. Translation: CASKPMVGSSPLHF.